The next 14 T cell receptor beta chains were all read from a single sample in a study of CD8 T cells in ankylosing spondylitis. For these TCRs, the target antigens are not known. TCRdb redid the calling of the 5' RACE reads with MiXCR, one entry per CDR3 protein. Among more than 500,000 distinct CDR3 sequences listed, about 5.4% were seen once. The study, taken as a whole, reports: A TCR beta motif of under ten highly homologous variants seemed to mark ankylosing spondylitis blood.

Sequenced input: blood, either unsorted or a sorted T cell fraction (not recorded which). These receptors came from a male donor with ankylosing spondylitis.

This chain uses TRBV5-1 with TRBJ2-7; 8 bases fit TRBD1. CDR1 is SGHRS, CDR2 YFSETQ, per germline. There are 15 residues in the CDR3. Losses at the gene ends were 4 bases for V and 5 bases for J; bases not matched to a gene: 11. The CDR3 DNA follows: TGCGCCAGCAGCCCCCGCAGGGGGCGCGTGGACGAGCAGTACTTC. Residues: CASSPRRGRVDEQYF.

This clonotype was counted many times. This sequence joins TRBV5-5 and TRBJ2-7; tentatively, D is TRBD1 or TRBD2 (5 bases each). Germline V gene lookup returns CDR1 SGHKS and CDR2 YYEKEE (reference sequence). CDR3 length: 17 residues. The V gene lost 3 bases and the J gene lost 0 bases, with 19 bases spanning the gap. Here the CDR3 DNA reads TGTGCCAGCAGCTATTTTACGGGACCCCGTTCCTCCTACGAGCAGTACTTC. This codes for CASSYFTGPRSSYEQYF.

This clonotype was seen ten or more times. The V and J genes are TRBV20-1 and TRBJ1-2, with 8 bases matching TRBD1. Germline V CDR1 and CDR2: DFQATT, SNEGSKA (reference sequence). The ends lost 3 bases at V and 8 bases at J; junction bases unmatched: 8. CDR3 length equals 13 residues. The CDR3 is CSASQAGGMGYTF. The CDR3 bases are TGCAGTGCTAGTCAGGCAGGGGGCATGGGCTACACCTTC.

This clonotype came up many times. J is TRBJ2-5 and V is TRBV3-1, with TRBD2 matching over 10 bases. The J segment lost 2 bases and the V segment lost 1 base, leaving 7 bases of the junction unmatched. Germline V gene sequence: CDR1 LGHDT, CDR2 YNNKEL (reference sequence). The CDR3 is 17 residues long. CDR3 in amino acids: CASSQGLAGPWQETQYF. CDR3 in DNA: TGTGCCAGCAGCCAAGGACTAGCGGGCCCGTGGCAAGAGACCCAGTACTTC.

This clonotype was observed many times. The CDR3 coding sequence is TGTGCCAGCAGGCAGGGGAGAACTAATGAAAAACTGTTTTTT. It is translated as CASRQGRTNEKLFF. V is TRBV7-8 and J is TRBJ1-4, with D possibly TRBD1 on 6 matching bases. CDR1 SGHVS and CDR2 FQNEAQ come from the germline V gene. Trimming stripped 6 bases from V and 1 base from J, with 9 bases between. This CDR3 region has 14 residues.

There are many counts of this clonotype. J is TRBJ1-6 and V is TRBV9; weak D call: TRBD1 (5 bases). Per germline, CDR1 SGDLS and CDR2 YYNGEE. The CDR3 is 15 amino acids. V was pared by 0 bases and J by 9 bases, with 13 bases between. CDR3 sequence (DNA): TGTGCCAGCAGCGTAGAAAGGGGACTGGCTTCACCCCTCCACTTT. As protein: CASSVERGLASPLHF.

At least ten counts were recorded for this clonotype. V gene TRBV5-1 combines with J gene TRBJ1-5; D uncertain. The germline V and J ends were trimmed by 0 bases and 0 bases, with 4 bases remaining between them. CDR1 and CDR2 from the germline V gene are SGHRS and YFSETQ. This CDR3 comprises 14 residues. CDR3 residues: CASSLGFSNQPQHF. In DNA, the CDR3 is TGCGCCAGCAGCTTGGGGTTTAGCAATCAGCCCCAGCATTTT.

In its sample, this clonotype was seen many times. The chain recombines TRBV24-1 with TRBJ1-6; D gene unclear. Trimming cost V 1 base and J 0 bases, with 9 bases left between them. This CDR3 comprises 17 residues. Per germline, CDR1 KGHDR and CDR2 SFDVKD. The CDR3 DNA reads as TGTGCCACCAGTGATTTAGGACGGAGCTCCTATAATTCACCCCTCCACTTT. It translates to CATSDLGRSSYNSPLHF.

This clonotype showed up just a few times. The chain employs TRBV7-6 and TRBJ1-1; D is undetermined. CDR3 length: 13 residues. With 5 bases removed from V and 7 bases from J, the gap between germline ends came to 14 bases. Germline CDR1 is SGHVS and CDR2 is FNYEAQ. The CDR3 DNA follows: TGTGCCAGCAGCGCGAGGGTATCAGGTGAAGCTTTCTTT. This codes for CASSARVSGEAFF.

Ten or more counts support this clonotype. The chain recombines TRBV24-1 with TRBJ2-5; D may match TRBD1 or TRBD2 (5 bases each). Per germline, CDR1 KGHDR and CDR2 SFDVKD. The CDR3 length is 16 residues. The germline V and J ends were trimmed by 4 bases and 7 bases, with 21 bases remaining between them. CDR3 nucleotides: TGTGCCACCAGTGACCCCCCGGGACCCAGGCCGAGGACCCAGTACTTC. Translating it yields CATSDPPGPRPRTQYF.

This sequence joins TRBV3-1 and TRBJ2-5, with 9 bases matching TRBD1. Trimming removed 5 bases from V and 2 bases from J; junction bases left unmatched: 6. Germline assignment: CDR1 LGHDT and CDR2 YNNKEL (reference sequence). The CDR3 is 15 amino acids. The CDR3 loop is CASSRTGVGQETQYF. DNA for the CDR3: TGTGCCAGCAGCAGGACAGGGGTCGGGCAAGAGACCCAGTACTTC.

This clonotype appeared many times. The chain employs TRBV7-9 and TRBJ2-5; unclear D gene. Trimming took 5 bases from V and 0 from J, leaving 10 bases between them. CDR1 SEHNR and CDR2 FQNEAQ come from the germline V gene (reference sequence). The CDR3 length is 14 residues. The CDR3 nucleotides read TGTGCCAGCAGCCCCTACAGAAACCAAGAGACCCAGTACTTC. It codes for CASSPYRNQETQYF.

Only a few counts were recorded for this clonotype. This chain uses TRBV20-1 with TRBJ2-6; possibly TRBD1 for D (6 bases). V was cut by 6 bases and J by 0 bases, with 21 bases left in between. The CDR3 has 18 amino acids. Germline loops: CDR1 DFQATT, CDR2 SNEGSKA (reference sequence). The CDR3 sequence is CSAPGLGGALSGANVLTF. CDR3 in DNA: TGCAGTGCCCCCGGGTTAGGGGGTGCCCTCTCTGGGGCCAACGTCCTGACTTTC.

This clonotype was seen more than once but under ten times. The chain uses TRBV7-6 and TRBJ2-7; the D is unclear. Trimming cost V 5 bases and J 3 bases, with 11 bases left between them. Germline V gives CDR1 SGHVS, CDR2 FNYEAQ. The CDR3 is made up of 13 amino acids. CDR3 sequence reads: CASSPRSRYEQYF. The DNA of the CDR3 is TGTGCCAGCAGCCCCCGGTCCCGCTACGAGCAGTACTTC.